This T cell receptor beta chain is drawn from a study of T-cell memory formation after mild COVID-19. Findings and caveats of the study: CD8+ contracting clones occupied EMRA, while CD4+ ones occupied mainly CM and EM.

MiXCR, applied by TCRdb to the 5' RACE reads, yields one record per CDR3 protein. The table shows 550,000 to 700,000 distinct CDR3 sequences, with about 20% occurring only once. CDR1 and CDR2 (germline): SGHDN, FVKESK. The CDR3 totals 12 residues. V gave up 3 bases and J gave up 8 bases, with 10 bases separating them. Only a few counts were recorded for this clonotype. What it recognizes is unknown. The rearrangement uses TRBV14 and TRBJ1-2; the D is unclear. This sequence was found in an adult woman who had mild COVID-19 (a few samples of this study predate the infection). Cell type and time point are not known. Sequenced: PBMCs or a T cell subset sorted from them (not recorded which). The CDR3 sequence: CASSQTAGGYTF. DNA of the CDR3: TGTGCCAGCAGCCAGACTGCGGGAGGCTACACCTTC.